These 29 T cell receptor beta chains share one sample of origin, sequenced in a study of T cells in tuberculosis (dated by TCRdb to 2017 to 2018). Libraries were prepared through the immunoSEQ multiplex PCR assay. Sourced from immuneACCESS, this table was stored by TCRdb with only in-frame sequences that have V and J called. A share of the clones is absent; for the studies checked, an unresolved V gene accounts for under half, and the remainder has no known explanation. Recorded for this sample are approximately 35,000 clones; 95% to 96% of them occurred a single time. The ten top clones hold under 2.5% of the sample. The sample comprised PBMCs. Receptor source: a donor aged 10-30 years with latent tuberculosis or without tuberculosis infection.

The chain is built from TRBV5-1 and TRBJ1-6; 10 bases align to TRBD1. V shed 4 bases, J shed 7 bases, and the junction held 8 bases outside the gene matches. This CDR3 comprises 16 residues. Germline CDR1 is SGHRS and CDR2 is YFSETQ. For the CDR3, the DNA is TGCGCCAGCAGCGGGGGACAGGGGTTCGGAAATTCACCCCTCCACTTT. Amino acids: CASSGGQGFGNSPLHF.

CDR3 DNA: TGTGCCAGCAGCAGGGGTAGTATCTATGGCTACACCTTC. Translation: CASSRGSIYGYTF. The chain links TRBV6-5 to TRBJ1-2, with D perhaps matching TRBD1 (6 bases). CDR3 size: 13 residues. The germline V gene has CDR1 MNHEY and CDR2 SVGAGI. With 6 bases removed from V and 4 bases from J, the gap between germline ends came to 12 bases.

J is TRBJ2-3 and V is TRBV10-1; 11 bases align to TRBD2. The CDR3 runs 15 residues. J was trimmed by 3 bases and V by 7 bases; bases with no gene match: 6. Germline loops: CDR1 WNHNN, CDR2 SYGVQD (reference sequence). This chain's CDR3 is CASKLAGVQTDTQYF. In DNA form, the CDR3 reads TGCGCCAGCAAACTAGCGGGAGTTCAGACAGATACGCAGTATTTT.

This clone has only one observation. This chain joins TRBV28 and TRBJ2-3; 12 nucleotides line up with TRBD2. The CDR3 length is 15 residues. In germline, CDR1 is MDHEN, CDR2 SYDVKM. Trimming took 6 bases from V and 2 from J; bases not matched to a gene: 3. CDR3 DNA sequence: TGTGCCAGCAGGCTAGCGGGAGGGACCACAGATACGCAGTATTTT. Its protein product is CASRLAGGTTDTQYF.

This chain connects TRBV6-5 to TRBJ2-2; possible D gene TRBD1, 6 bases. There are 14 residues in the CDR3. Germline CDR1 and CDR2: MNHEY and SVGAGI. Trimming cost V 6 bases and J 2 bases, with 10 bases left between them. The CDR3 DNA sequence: TGTGCCAGCAGGTTCGGGACAAACACCGGGGAGCTGTTTTTT. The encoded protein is CASRFGTNTGELFF.

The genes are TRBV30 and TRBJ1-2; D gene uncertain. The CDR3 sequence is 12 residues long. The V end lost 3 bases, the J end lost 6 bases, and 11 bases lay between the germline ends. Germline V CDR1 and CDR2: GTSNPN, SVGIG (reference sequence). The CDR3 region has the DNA TGTGCCTGGAGGCCGGGGAACCATGGCTACACCTTC. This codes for CAWRPGNHGYTF.

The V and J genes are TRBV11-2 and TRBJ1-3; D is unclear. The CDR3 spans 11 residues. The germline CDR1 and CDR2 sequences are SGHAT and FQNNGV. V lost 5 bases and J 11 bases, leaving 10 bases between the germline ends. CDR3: CASSPNVPIYF. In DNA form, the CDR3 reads TGTGCCAGCAGCCCCAATGTCCCCATATATTTT.

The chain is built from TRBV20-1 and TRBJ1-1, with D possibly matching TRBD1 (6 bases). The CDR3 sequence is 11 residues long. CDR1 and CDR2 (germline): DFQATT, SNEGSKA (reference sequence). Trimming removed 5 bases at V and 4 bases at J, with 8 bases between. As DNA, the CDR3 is TGCAGTGCTTCAGGGGCCACTGAAGCTTTCTTT. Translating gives CSASGATEAFF.

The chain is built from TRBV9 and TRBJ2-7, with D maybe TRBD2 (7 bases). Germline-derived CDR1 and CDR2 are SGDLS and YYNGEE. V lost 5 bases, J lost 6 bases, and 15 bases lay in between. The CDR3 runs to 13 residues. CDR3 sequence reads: CASSEGVAGEQYF. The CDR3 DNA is TGTGCCAGCAGTGAGGGGGTAGCGGGCGAGCAGTACTTC.

The CDR3 loop reads CADHLAGGPNEQYF. The DNA of the CDR3 is TGTGCCGACCATCTAGCGGGAGGGCCTAACGAGCAGTACTTC. The chain couples TRBV10-3 to TRBJ2-7; TRBD2 matches at 12 bases. This CDR3 spans 14 amino acids. The germline V gene has CDR1 ENHRY and CDR2 SYGVKD. The junction had 10 bases not matched to a gene; V was cut back by 11 bases and J by 5 bases.

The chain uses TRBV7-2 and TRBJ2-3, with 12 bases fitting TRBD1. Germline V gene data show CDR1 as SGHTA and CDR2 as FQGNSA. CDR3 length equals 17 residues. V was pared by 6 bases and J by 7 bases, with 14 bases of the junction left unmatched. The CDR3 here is CASSPRSLGQGAYTQYF. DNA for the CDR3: TGTGCCAGCAGTCCGAGGAGCCTGGGACAGGGGGCGTATACGCAGTATTTT.

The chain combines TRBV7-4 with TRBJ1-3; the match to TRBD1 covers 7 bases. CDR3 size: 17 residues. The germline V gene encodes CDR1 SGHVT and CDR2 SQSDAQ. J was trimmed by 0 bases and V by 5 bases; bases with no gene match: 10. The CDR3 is CASSPSPQGSSGNTIYF. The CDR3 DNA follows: TGTGCCAGCAGCCCTAGCCCACAGGGGAGCTCTGGAAACACCATATATTTT.

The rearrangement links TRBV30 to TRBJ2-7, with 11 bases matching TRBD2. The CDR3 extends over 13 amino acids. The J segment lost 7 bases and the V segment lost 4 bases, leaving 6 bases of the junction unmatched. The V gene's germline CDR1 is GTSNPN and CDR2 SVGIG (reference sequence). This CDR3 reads CAWTSGRLKEQYF. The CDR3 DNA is TGTGCCTGGACTAGCGGGAGGCTTAAAGAGCAGTACTTC.

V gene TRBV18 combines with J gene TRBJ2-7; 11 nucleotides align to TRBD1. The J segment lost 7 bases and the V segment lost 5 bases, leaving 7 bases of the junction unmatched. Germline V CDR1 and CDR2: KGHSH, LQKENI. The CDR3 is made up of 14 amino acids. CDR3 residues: CASSVGQGAEEQYF. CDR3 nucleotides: TGTGCCAGCTCAGTAGGACAGGGGGCGGAGGAGCAGTACTTC.

For the CDR3, the DNA is TGTGCCAGCAGTGGGCAGGGGGCGCGATACACTGAAGCTTTCTTT. Amino acids: CASSGQGARYTEAFF. The genes are TRBV27 and TRBJ1-1; 8 bases fit TRBD1. This CDR3 spans 15 amino acids. Germline CDR1 reads MNHEY; CDR2 reads SMNVEV (reference sequence). V shed 5 bases, J shed 3 bases, and the junction held 8 bases outside the gene matches.

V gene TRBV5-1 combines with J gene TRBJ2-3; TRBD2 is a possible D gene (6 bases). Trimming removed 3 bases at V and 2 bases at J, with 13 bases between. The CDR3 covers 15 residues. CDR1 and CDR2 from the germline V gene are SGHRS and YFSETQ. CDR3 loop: CASSSSGADTDTQYF. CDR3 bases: TGCGCCAGCAGCTCCTCGGGAGCGGACACAGATACGCAGTATTTT.

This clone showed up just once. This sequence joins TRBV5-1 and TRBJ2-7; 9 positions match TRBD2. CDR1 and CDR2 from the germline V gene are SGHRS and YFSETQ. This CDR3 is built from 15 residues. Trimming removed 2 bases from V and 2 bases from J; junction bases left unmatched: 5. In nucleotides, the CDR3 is TGCGCCAGCAGCTTTGGCGGGAGGGGAACCTACGAGCAGTACTTC. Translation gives CASSFGGRGTYEQYF.

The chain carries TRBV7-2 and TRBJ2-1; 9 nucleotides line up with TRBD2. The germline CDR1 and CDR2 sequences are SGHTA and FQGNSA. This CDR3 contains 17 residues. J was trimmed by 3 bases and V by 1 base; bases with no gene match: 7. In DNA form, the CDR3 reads TGTGCCAGCAGCTTAGGGGGGACTAGCCGGCTCTACAATGAGCAGTTCTTC. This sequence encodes CASSLGGTSRLYNEQFF. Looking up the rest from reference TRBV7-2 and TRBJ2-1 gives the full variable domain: GAGVSQSPSNKVTEKGKDVELRCDPISGHTALYWYRQSLGQGLEFLIYFQGNSAPDKSGLPSDRFSAERTGGSVSTLTIQRTQQEDSAVYLCASSLGGTSRLYNEQFFGPGTRLTVL.

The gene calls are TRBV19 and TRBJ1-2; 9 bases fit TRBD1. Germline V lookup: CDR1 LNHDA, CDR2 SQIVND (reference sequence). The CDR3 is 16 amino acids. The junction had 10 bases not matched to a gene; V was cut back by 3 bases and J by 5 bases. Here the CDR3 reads CASSIAPTGTGYGYTF. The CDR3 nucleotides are TGTGCCAGTAGTATTGCCCCTACCGGGACAGGGTATGGCTACACCTTC.

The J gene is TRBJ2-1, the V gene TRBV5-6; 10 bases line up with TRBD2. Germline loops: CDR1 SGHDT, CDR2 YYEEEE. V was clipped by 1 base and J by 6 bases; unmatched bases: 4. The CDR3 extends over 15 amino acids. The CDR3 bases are TGTGCCAGCAGCTTGTTACTAGCGGGGCTCAATGAGCAGTTCTTC. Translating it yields CASSLLLAGLNEQFF.

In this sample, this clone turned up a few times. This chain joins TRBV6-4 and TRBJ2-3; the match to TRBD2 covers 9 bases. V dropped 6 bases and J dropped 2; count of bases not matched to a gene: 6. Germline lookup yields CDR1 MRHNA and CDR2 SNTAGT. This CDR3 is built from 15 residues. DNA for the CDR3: TGTGCCAGCAGGGGGCTAGCGGGGTCCACAGATACGCAGTATTTT. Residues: CASRGLAGSTDTQYF.

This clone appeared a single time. DNA of the CDR3: TGTGCCAGCAGCTTAGCGGGAGGTCAGCCCCAGCATTTT. This sequence encodes CASSLAGGQPQHF. V and J are TRBV7-6 and TRBJ1-5; D unclear. CDR1 is SGHVS, CDR2 FNYEAQ, per germline. Trimming pared 0 bases from V and 6 bases from J, leaving 6 bases between. CDR3 length equals 13 residues.

This CDR3 reads CASSLRLGGGVRSYEQYF. The DNA of the CDR3 is TGTGCCAGCAGCTTGCGTCTTGGAGGTGGGGTCAGGAGCTACGAGCAGTACTTC. V and J are TRBV5-5 and TRBJ2-7; perhaps TRBD2 as D (5 bases). The germline V and J ends were trimmed by 1 base and 3 bases, with 23 bases remaining between them. CDR1 is SGHKS, CDR2 YYEKEE, per germline (reference sequence). CDR3 length: 18 amino acids.

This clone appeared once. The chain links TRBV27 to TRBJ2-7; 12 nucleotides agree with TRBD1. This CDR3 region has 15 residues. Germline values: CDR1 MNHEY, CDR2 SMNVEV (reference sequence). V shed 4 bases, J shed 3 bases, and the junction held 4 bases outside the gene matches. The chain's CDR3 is CASSWGTGGNYEQYF. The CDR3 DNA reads TGTGCCAGCAGTTGGGGGACAGGGGGCAACTACGAGCAGTACTTC.

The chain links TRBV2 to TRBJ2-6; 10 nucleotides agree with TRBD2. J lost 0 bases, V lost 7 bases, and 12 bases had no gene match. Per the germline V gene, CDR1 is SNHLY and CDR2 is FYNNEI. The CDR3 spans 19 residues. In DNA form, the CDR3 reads TGTGCCAGCACCCAGAGGTTAGCGGGGGGTTTCTCTGGGGCCAACGTCCTGACTTTC. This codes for CASTQRLAGGFSGANVLTF.

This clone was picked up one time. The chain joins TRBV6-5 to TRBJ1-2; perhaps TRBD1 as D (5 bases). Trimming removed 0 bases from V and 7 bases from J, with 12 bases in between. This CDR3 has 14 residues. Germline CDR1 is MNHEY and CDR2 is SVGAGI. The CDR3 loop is CASSYSSGSLGYTF. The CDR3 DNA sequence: TGTGCCAGCAGTTACTCTTCAGGGTCCCTTGGCTACACCTTC.

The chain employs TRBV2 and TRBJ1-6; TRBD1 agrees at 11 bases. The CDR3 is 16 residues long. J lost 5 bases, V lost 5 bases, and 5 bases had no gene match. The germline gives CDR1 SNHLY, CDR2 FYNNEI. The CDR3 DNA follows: TGTGCCAGCAGTTCCGGGACAGGGGGTAATAATTCACCCCTCCACTTT. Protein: CASSSGTGGNNSPLHF.

DNA of the CDR3: TGTGCCAGCAGCTTACACCACGGGACAGGGGCGTTGTACGAGCAGTACTTC. This sequence encodes CASSLHHGTGALYEQYF. This chain joins TRBV7-6 and TRBJ2-7; 10 bases match TRBD1. Looked up from germline, CDR1 is SGHVS and CDR2 is FNYEAQ. The V segment lost 2 bases and the J segment 4 bases; nucleotides outside the gene matches: 11. There are 17 residues in the CDR3.

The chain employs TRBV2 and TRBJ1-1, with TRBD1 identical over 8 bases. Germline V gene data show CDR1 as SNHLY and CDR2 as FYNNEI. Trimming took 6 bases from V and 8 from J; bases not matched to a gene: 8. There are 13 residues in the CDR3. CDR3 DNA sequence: TGTGCCAGCAGCCAAGAGGACAGGGCCGAAGCTTTCTTT. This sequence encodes CASSQEDRAEAFF.